This T cell receptor (beta chain) was recovered during a study of spatial heterogeneity in lung cancer. Study-level background: A consistent excess of beta-chain over alpha-chain sequences was detected. As counted in raw reads, each unique TCR and UMI combination appeared more than ten times on average.

Trimming removed 2 bases at V and 5 bases at J, with 15 bases between. Germline V gene data show CDR1 as LNHDA and CDR2 as SQIVND (reference sequence). The length of the CDR3 is 16 residues. TCRdb analysed the 5' RACE reads with MiXCR anew, one entry per CDR3 protein. The sample gives 95,000 or so distinct CDR3 sequences, 7% to 9% of which show up once; around 7% is in the top ten. Time point defined: sample taken at primary tumor resection. Without sorting, whole RNA was sequenced from tumor, nontumor lung or frozen PBMC. This clonotype was seen repeatedly, ten times or more. The clonotype comes from a male donor with early-stage non-small cell lung cancer. This sample comprised PBMCs, obtained at surgery. J is TRBJ2-2 and V is TRBV19; D could derive from TRBD1 or TRBD2 (5 bases each). The CDR3 bases are TGTGCCAGTAGTATACTCCGGGGCTCGGGGACCGGGGAGCTGTTTTTT. Translated: CASSILRGSGTGELFF. Complete variable domain (other parts from reference TRBV19 and TRBJ2-2): DGGITQSPKYLFRKEGQNVTLSCEQNLNHDAMYWYRQDPGQGLRLIYYSQIVNDFQKGDIAEGYSVSREKKESFPLTVTSAQKNPTAFYLCASSILRGSGTGELFFGEGSRLTVL.